This TCR beta chain was recovered during a study of blood T cell repertoires in COVID-19. This clone showed up just a few times. Sequencing was performed with immunoSEQ multiplex PCR; in TCRdb, only in-frame clones are kept and a portion is missing. The data contain approximately 260,000 clones, around 80% of them singletons. The CDR3 spans 14 residues. CDR1 and CDR2 from the germline V gene are MDHEN and SYDVKM. Trimming took 6 bases from V and 6 from J, leaving 15 bases between them. The chain couples TRBV28 to TRBJ1-5; maybe TRBD1 (5 bases). The specimen was PBMCs or T cells enriched from blood (not recorded which). The sequence came from a man aged 25 to 45 with acute COVID-19. The CDR3 nucleotides read TGTGCCAGCAGCCCCCATGAAGGGGCTCAGCCCCAGCATTTT. Amino acid sequence: CASSPHEGAQPQHF.